This T cell receptor delta chain was recovered during a study of γδ T cells in repeated Plasmodium falciparum infection listed by TCRdb under 2021. Turning to the overall study: The natural-infection arm enrolled Malian children exposed to intense seasonal malaria transmission, compared against age and gender matched Australian children. Five or six malaria-naive U.S. adults underwent four controlled human malaria infections by bites from P. falciparum NF54-infected Anopheles stephensi mosquitoes over around 580 days. Samples from controlled-infection subjects were taken at baseline, just before selected infections, and 21 days after each infection. Malian gammadelta TCR repertoires were analysed cross-sectionally during no-transmission periods and longitudinally across acute febrile malaria episodes. In the study, the shaping of the human gammadelta T cell repertoire by repeated Plasmodium falciparum infection was examined using natural infection in Mali and controlled human malaria infection.

Vgamma9/Vdelta2+ and Vdelta2-negative gammadelta T cell populations were flow-sorted from peripheral blood mononuclear cells for bulk TCR repertoire analysis. The receptor library was made with multiplex PCR. Sequencing took place on an Illumina MiSeq. Both TCR gamma (TRG) and TCR delta (TRD) chains were sequenced from each sorted gammadelta T cell sample. Per the original workflow: Clonotype tree plots, accumulated frequency of the top 20 clonotypes, diversity index (DI) and D75 metrics were included in the repertoire analyses. Identical DNA sequences were merged into single rows after TCRdb reprocessed the public reads with CATT. Clone size and V and J calls follow TCRdb, not the original study. Within this sample are some 51,000 delta-chain clones, with about 2% of them counted one time only. 20% to 25% of the sample belongs to the ten largest clones. This clone came up many times. What antigen it recognizes has not been identified. The protein held in TCRdb is that of a much larger clone and does not match this DNA's translation at residue 12, likely because of a read error; the protein shown is translated from the DNA.

Beyond this particular receptor, the publication reports: Analysis of inter-individual variability in gammadelta T cell responses was limited by the small size of the controlled-infection cohort. In Vdelta2-negative, largely Vdelta1+, gammadelta TCR repertoires, repeated controlled infections appeared to drive waves of new clonotype selection. Vdelta2-negative gammadelta TCR repertoires from Malian children appeared more clonally expanded, less diverse and less shared than those of Australian children. Vgamma9/Vdelta2+ TCR repertoires kept a highly stable polyclonal repertoire across time and infection, and many TCRgamma sequences overlapped between individuals. The Malian cohort came from a small rural village of predominantly one ethnic group, limiting generalizability.

Based on the germline V gene, the CDR1 and CDR2 sequences are GEAIGNYY and EKD. The V end gives up 4 bases and the J end 4 bases, leaving 11 bases in the junction not matched to a gene. Taken from cysteine to phenylalanine, the CDR3 has 17 residues. Only the CDR3 portion is preserved as DNA: 51 bases, with reading frame beginning at the first base. The sequenced sample consisted of gamma-delta T cells from blood. The chain joins TRDV2 to TRDJ1; TRDD3 fits 13 bases in the junction. No J segment appears in TCRdb, so it was assigned here by matching the sequence to germline. The TCR comes from a pool of human donors (malaria-infected and uninfected, not separated). The CDR3 loop reads CACEGLGDTEYIDKLIF. Read as DNA, the sequence is TGTGCCTGTGAAGGACTGGGGGATACGGAGTACATCGATAAACTCATCTTT.